This TCR beta chain was captured in a study of siplizumab effects on memory and regulatory T cells (dated by TCRdb to about 2019). About the study as a whole: The study looked at the effect of siplizumab, an anti-CD2 antibody, on alloreactive T-cell subsets in allogeneic mixed lymphocyte reactions made from human PBMCs. The paper as a whole reports these results and caveats: Compared with memory T cells, unstimulated naive T cells appeared more diverse, and naive cells seemed to make a substantial contribution to the alloresponse. For roughly 80-95% of proliferating CD4+ or CD8+ clones, no naive or memory phenotype could be assigned. Whether proliferating Tregs from siplizumab cultures actually had suppressive function was not functionally confirmed. Siplizumab significantly reduced the cumulative frequency of alloreactive sequences traceable to unstimulated CD4+ memory T cells. Sequences below about 10^-5 frequency were poorly captured, so only a minor fraction of alloreactive clones could be mapped to unstimulated subsets. Of the alloreactive CD4+ clones that could be mapped, the Treg-derived share averaged about 63% with siplizumab compared with 25% to 30% in control reactions.

The CDR3 holds 17 amino acids from the cysteine to the phenylalanine. The entry retains the CDR3 DNA only, 51 bases that are in frame from base 1. V sheds 1 base and J sheds 3 bases, leaving 16 bases between their ends. CDR1 and CDR2 are drawn from the germline V gene: SGHTA, FQGNSA. Sorted unstimulated T cells and proliferating T cells recovered from mixed lymphocyte reactions underwent TCRbeta CDR3 sequencing. Fresh whole blood from about 9 HLA-typed healthy donors was used as the source from which PBMCs were isolated. The method behind the library was the immunoSEQ multiplex PCR assay. The deep sequencing platform assayed some 98,000 TCR templates per sample. Genomic DNA extracted from sorted T cells was used for TCRbeta CDR3 sequencing. The authors' pipeline ran thus. The R programming language was used for clonal analysis of TCRbeta CDR3 data. Unstimulated samples were compared with post-reaction CFSE-low samples to define alloreactive CD4+ and CD8+ clones. Regulatory or non-regulatory origin of alloreactive CD4+ clones was assigned by matching sequences to the sorted unstimulated Treg and non-Treg repertoires. Imported from immuneACCESS, the table was reduced by TCRdb to in-frame sequences with V and J called. These copies leave out some clones; in studies compared against another copy, an unresolved V gene accounts for under half, and the cause of the remainder is not known. The D gene and trimming were derived from the DNA, and the V and J assignments and clone size from that table. This sample has about 100,000 clones in its table, and 92% of those were observed once. The top ten clones comprise more than 0.95% of the sample.

Turning to this clone: The antigen this receptor binds is unknown. Base qualities are not recorded, but no much larger clone differs from it by a single base.

The sequenced sample was CD4+ T cells sorted from blood. The V and J segments used are TRBV7-2 and TRBJ2-4; the D region possibly corresponds to TRBD2 (7 bases align). This TCR was sampled from a human donor in good health. The bases read TGTGCCAGCAGCTTAGGTCCTCCGGGGGGCGACAAAAACATTCAGTACTTC. Its translation reads: CASSLGPPGGDKNIQYF.